This T cell receptor (beta chain) was obtained from a study of blood T cell repertoires in COVID-19 (dated by TCRdb to 2018 to 2020). A note on the overall study: Samples covering the acute and convalescent phases of COVID-19 were provided by collaborators in the United States, Italy and Spain. The dataset comprised deeply sampled blood TCRbeta repertoires from subjects exposed to, actively infected with, or recovered from COVID-19. Samples came from the ongoing ImmuneRACE study (first 160 participants) plus 1,254 subjects from 6 global collaborators. The repertoires were made available in a free public database intended to serve as a resource for research on the immune response to SARS-CoV-2. The prospective study material was composed of cDNA or gDNA derived from T cells, B-cell-depleted T cells, or PBMCs. A de-identified subject ID, COVID-19 status, age in years and sex were almost always included in the sample metadata. Where HLA class I and class II types were available, the types were taken from metadata supplied by the sample provider, not from assay-based typing. The investigation overall reported the following: How much clinical and demographic metadata was included differed by source and by participant, and the metadata was provided uncurated.

The immunoSEQ Assay, a bias-controlled multiplex PCR, was used to amplify TCRbeta CDR3 regions from genomic DNA. Concerning the study's data processing: The number of nucleated cells in each sample was estimated by amplification of reference gene primers within the assay. Sequence reads were collapsed and filtered to measure the absolute abundance of every unique TCRbeta CDR3 rearrangement. Productive Simpson clonality was computed per sample as the square root of Simpson's diversity index over productive rearrangements. The table comes from immuneACCESS by way of TCRdb, which keeps in-frame sequences with V and J called. Part of the clones is missing from these tables; in studies checked, under half for an unresolved V gene and the rest for unknown reasons. The DNA gave D and trimming, while V, J and clone size come from that table. The sample table holds a few hundred thousand clones, of which 70% to 90% were seen once. More than 1% of the sample rests with the top ten.

The CDR3 runs 14 amino acids, cysteine and phenylalanine included. Only the CDR3 part of the read is kept: 42 bases, read in frame from the first base. V is shortened by 4 bases, J by 9 bases, and the region joining them spans 19 bases. The germline V gene (reference sequence) specifies SGHKS as CDR1 and YYEKEE as CDR2. In its sample, this clone was seen once. Its binding antigen is unknown. No much larger clone exists at a distance of one base, and base qualities are not known. Collaborating institutions collected whole blood in K2EDTA tubes following their own protocols. For TCRbeta analysis, collaborators shipped samples as frozen whole blood, isolated PBMCs, or DNA extracted from either of those sample types.

Sequenced material: peripheral blood. The chain employs TRBV5-5 and TRBJ1-2; the D gene is perhaps TRBD1, on 5 matching bases. The TCR sequence derives from a man in his forties with acute or convalescent COVID-19. This receptor has the CDR3 CASSGESTVGSYTF. The sequenced DNA is TGTGCCAGCAGCGGGGAATCGACAGTTGGAAGCTACACCTTC.